These 4 T cell receptor beta chains were sequenced from one sample in a study of T cell responses to AZD1222 COVID-19 vaccine. Sequencing used immunoSEQ multiplex PCR; TCRdb keeps in-frame clones, though not all of them. The sample lists over 45,000 clones, about 83% occurring once. This sample comprised peripheral blood, obtained on day 0 of AZD1222 vaccination. These receptors were taken from an adult in good health.

On this clone: The junction departs from germline at one end; a sequencing error may be responsible. The chain couples TRBV5-6 to TRBJ1-4, with 7 bases fitting TRBD1. This CDR3 has 16 amino acids. The germline V gene encodes CDR1 SGHDT and CDR2 YYEEEE. This CDR3 is CASSFTGVATKEKLFF. In DNA form, the CDR3 reads TGTGCCAGCAGCTTTACAGGGGTTGCGACTAAGGAAAAACTGTTTTTT.

The chain recombines TRBV5-4 with TRBJ2-5; 8 bases agree with TRBD2. The junction had 9 bases not matched to a gene; V was cut back by 3 bases and J by 2 bases. This CDR3 is 16 amino acids long. Looked up from germline, CDR1 is SGHNT and CDR2 is YYREEE (reference sequence). Written as DNA, the CDR3 is TGTGCCAGCAGCTATCGGGGACTAGGGGATCAAGAGACCCAGTACTTC. As protein: CASSYRGLGDQETQYF.

V and J are TRBV19 and TRBJ1-6, with TRBD1 identical over 7 bases. CDR1 LNHDA and CDR2 SQIVND come from the germline V gene (reference sequence). V gave up 4 bases and J gave up 14 bases; unmatched junction bases: 2. The CDR3 runs to 11 residues. This CDR3 reads CASSTGQTLHF. CDR3 sequence (DNA): TGTGCCAGTAGTACGGGACAGACCCTCCACTTT.

The V gene is TRBV5-4, the J gene TRBJ1-2; D gene unclear. V lost 0 bases, J lost 3 bases, and 9 bases lay in between. CDR1 and CDR2 (germline): SGHNT, YYREEE (reference sequence). The CDR3 contains 14 residues. The CDR3 region is CASSLGAGYYGYTF. The CDR3 DNA follows: TGTGCCAGCAGCTTGGGGGCGGGATACTATGGCTACACCTTC.